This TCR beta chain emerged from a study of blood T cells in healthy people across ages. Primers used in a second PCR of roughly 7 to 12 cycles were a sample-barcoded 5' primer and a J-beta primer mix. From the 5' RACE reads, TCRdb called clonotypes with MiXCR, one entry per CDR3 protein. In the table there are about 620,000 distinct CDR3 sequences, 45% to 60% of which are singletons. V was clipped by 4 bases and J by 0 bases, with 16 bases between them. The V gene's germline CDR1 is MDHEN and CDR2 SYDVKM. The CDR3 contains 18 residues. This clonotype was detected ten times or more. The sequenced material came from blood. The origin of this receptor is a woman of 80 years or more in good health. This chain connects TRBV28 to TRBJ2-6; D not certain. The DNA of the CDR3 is TGTGCCAGCAGTTCGCTTGTTAGTACCACCTCTGGGGCCAACGTCCTGACTTTC. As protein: CASSSLVSTTSGANVLTF.